These 22 T cell receptor beta chains were all obtained from the same sample, sequenced in a study of human T cells and chemical hapten exposure. The time point denotes: patch test 1, 2 weeks after DPC sensitization. The treatment: therapeutic diphenylcyclopropenone sensitization with weekly scalp DPC. It was from unfractionated whole blood that total RNA was extracted. TCRdb re-called the RACE reads through MiXCR, storing one row per CDR3 protein. The sample yields some 53,000 distinct CDR3 sequences, about 11% seen once. Here the sequenced sample was whole blood, taken in connection with sensitization to the hapten diphenylcyclopropenone (DPC). Receptors were obtained from a woman between 35 and 50 years old with alopecia areata. Some clones in this sample may be carry-over from other donors' samples.

This clonotype turned up a few times. The chain is built from TRBV18 and TRBJ1-3; D is possibly TRBD1 (5 bases). This CDR3 contains 15 residues. Trimming pared 5 bases from V and 2 bases from J, leaving 13 bases between. From germline, CDR1 is KGHSH and CDR2 LQKENI. The CDR3 DNA follows: TGTGCCAGCTCATCCCTGGCGGGGGCTGGAAACACCATATATTTT. Its protein is CASSSLAGAGNTIYF.

This clonotype has ten or more counts. The gene calls are TRBV6-1 and TRBJ2-3; tentatively, D is TRBD2 (6 bases). CDR1 is MNHNS and CDR2 is SASEGT in the germline V gene. V lost 7 bases and J 2 bases, leaving 16 bases between the germline ends. The CDR3 covers 15 residues. CDR3 DNA sequence: TGTGCCAGCAACTTACTAGCAGACCTCACAGATACGCAGTATTTT. It is translated as CASNLLADLTDTQYF.

A few counts support this clonotype. V is TRBV6-1 and J is TRBJ2-7; D possibly corresponds to TRBD2 (6 bases). Looked up from germline, CDR1 is MNHNS and CDR2 is SASEGT. The CDR3 consists of 15 residues. Trimming shortened V by 10 bases and J by 4 bases, and 23 bases separated the two germline ends. CDR3 sequence: CATDFAEGRGYEQYF. CDR3 nucleotides: TGTGCCACCGACTTCGCGGAGGGCCGAGGGTACGAGCAGTACTTC.

The J gene is TRBJ2-2, the V gene TRBV30, with D perhaps TRBD1 or TRBD2 (5 bases each). CDR1 is GTSNPN, CDR2 SVGIG, per germline (reference sequence). The CDR3 spans 13 residues. The ends were cut back, 7 bases at V and 1 base at J, with 10 bases in the middle. The CDR3 bases are TGTGCCTCTACGGGGCAGAACACCGGGGAGCTGTTTTTT. Translated: CASTGQNTGELFF.

Many counts were recorded for this clonotype. This chain joins TRBV12-3 or TRBV12-4 and TRBJ2-3, with 8 bases matching TRBD2. V dropped 5 bases and J dropped 2; count of bases not matched to a gene: 6. The CDR3 is made up of 15 amino acids. CDR3 coding DNA: TGTGCCAGCAGTGGGAGACTAGCGCTCACAGATACGCAGTATTTT. This translates into CASSGRLALTDTQYF.

This clonotype was seen a few times. This chain links TRBV27 with TRBJ2-7, with D perhaps TRBD1 (6 bases). With 4 bases removed from V and 5 bases from J, the gap between germline ends came to 12 bases. Looked up from germline, CDR1 is MNHEY and CDR2 is SMNVEV (reference sequence). This CDR3 is built from 13 residues. CDR3 protein: CASSYRVRDEQYF. CDR3 nucleotides: TGTGCCAGCAGTTACAGGGTCAGGGACGAGCAGTACTTC.

This clonotype showed up just once. This chain links TRBV6-5 with TRBJ1-3; D not certain. V was clipped by 4 bases and J by 1 base, with 8 bases between them. The CDR3 extends over 14 amino acids. CDR1 and CDR2 from the germline V gene are MNHEY and SVGAGI. The CDR3 reads CASSWGVSGNTIYF. As DNA, the CDR3 is TGTGCCAGCAGTTGGGGAGTATCTGGAAACACCATATATTTT.

This clonotype was recorded a few times. The rearrangement links TRBV9 to TRBJ1-1; no clear D gene. CDR3 size: 11 residues. CDR1 SGDLS and CDR2 YYNGEE come from the germline V gene. V lost 0 bases and J lost 4, with 1 base in between. CDR3 loop: CASSVVTEAFF. DNA of the CDR3: TGTGCCAGCAGCGTAGTCACTGAAGCTTTCTTT.

This clonotype has more than one count but fewer than ten. The V and J genes are TRBV6-5 and TRBJ1-5; D is unclear. V lost 4 bases and J lost 10, with 14 bases in between. The CDR3 has 13 amino acids. CDR1 is MNHEY, CDR2 SVGAGI, per germline. CDR3 amino acids: CASSWAQGYPQHF. CDR3 nucleotides: TGTGCCAGCAGTTGGGCACAAGGCTACCCCCAGCATTTT.

This sequence joins TRBV7-2 and TRBJ1-3, with D maybe TRBD1 (6 bases). The CDR3 covers 16 residues. V was pared by 2 bases and J by 1 base, with 12 bases between. Germline-derived CDR1 and CDR2 are SGHTA and FQGNSA. Written as DNA, the CDR3 is TGTGCCAGCAGCTTACAGGGGCCCAGGTCTGGAAACACCATATATTTT. This encodes CASSLQGPRSGNTIYF.

The rearrangement uses TRBV18 and TRBJ2-2, with TRBD2 matching over 7 bases. The CDR3 sequence is 15 residues long. V lost 2 bases to trimming and J lost 7 bases; unmatched junction nucleotides: 7. Per the germline V gene, CDR1 is KGHSH and CDR2 is LQKENI. The CDR3 loop reads CASSPAVTSSGELFF. As DNA, the CDR3 is TGTGCCAGCTCACCAGCGGTGACTAGCAGCGGGGAGCTGTTTTTT.

This clonotype was found many times. The rearrangement joins TRBV27 to TRBJ2-3; D gene unclear. Per the germline V gene, CDR1 is MNHEY and CDR2 is SMNVEV (reference sequence). The CDR3 runs to 14 residues. Trimming stripped 5 bases from V and 5 bases from J, with 14 bases between. The CDR3 sequence is CASSPQLPKDTQYF. In DNA form, the CDR3 reads TGTGCCAGCAGTCCCCAACTTCCAAAAGATACGCAGTATTTT.

This clonotype was recorded at least ten times. The chain couples TRBV7-2 to TRBJ2-1; D possibly corresponds to TRBD2 (6 bases). V lost 0 bases to trimming and J lost 6 bases, with 21 bases between them. CDR1 and CDR2 (germline): SGHTA, FQGNSA. This CDR3 has 18 amino acids. The DNA for the CDR3 is TGTGCCAGCAGCTTAGCCGCCAGGTTAAGCGGAGGGTCCAATGAGCAGTTCTTC. Its translation: CASSLAARLSGGSNEQFF.

The gene calls are TRBV28 and TRBJ2-7; D perhaps matches TRBD1 (5 bases). CDR3 length: 13 amino acids. Germline loops: CDR1 MDHEN, CDR2 SYDVKM. The V gene lost 8 bases and the J gene lost 2 bases, with 13 bases spanning the gap. Here the CDR3 reads CASDSQGPYEQYF. CDR3 DNA sequence: TGTGCCAGCGACTCCCAGGGCCCCTACGAGCAGTACTTC. Based on the CDR3 plus reference TRBV28 and TRBJ2-7, the full variable domain is DVKVTQSSRYLVKRTGEKVFLECVQDMDHENMFWYRQDPGLGLRLIYFSYDVKMKEKGDIPEGYSVSREKKERFSLILESASTNQTSMYLCASDSQGPYEQYFGPGTRLTVT.

A word on this clonotype: One base away lies a much larger clone, so this may be a sequencing read error. The V gene is TRBV28, the J gene TRBJ2-7; TRBD1 is a possible D gene (6 bases). From germline, CDR1 is MDHEN and CDR2 SYDVKM. Trimming cost V 11 bases and J 1 base, with 21 bases left between them. The CDR3 sequence is 15 residues long. The CDR3 sequence is CAGLMATGSSYEQYF. DNA of the CDR3: TGTGCCGGCCTGATGGCGACAGGCTCGTCCTACGAGCAGTACTTC.

This clonotype was observed many times. The V call is TRBV6-6, the J call TRBJ2-1, with 10 positions matching TRBD2. The CDR3 is 15 residues long. J gave up 3 bases and V 5 bases, and 4 bases lay outside the gene matches. Looked up from germline, CDR1 is MNHNY and CDR2 is SVGAGI (reference sequence). CDR3 nucleotide sequence: TGTGCCAGCAGTCTACTAGCGGGACTCTACAATGAGCAGTTCTTC. It yields the protein CASSLLAGLYNEQFF.

This clonotype was counted a few times. The rearrangement joins TRBV6-1 to TRBJ1-5; TRBD1 agrees at 8 bases. V shed 2 bases and J 7 bases; nucleotides not matched to a gene: 4. This CDR3 region has 14 residues. CDR1 and CDR2 (germline): MNHNS, SASEGT. CDR3 protein: CASSETAGGQPQHF. In DNA form, the CDR3 reads TGTGCCAGCAGTGAAACGGCAGGGGGCCAGCCCCAGCATTTT.

This clonotype was seen a few times. The gene calls are TRBV3-1 and TRBJ2-5; D may be TRBD1 (5 bases). Germline V gives CDR1 LGHDT, CDR2 YNNKEL (reference sequence). V gave up 2 bases and J gave up 5 bases, with 12 bases separating them. This CDR3 is 14 amino acids long. This CDR3 is CASSQRTIPETQYF. CDR3 in DNA: TGTGCCAGCAGCCAACGGACAATACCGGAGACCCAGTACTTC.

Only a few counts were recorded for this clonotype. The CDR3, as DNA: TGTGCCAGTAGGGACGGCCAGCCCCCCTACGAGCAGTACTTC. It yields the protein CASRDGQPPYEQYF. The chain has TRBV19 and TRBJ2-7; D unclear. Per germline, CDR1 LNHDA and CDR2 SQIVND (reference sequence). The V and J ends lost 6 bases and 2 bases respectively, with 14 bases between them. The CDR3 totals 14 residues.

This chain joins TRBV6-5 and TRBJ1-1; D is uncertain. Germline CDR1 reads MNHEY; CDR2 reads SVGAGI. This CDR3 contains 14 residues. Between the trimmed V and J ends, which lost 0 bases and 3 bases, there was a span of 8 bases. CDR3 residues: CASSYSNRYTEAFF. The CDR3 DNA reads TGTGCCAGCAGTTACTCGAACAGATACACTGAAGCTTTCTTT.

This clonotype was observed a handful of times. The gene calls are TRBV9 and TRBJ2-2, with 13 bases fitting TRBD2. Germline loops: CDR1 SGDLS, CDR2 YYNGEE. The CDR3 contains 14 residues. J was trimmed by 6 bases and V by 7 bases; bases with no gene match: 3. The DNA of the CDR3 is TGTGCCAGCTCGGGACTAGCGGGATCCGGGGAGCTGTTTTTT. Its translation: CASSGLAGSGELFF.

This clonotype was detected many times. This chain connects TRBV6-5 to TRBJ2-7; D tentatively reads TRBD1 or TRBD2 (5 bases each). The CDR3 runs 16 residues. V was cut by 7 bases and J by 6 bases, with 25 bases left in between. Germline assignment: CDR1 MNHEY and CDR2 SVGAGI. The CDR3 coding sequence is TGTGCCAGCACTCCCGGGGCTCACGAATACCGAAGCGAGCAGTACTTC. Encoded protein: CASTPGAHEYRSEQYF.